These T cell receptor beta chains were read from a single sample in a study of shared clonotypes between healthy human individuals. TCRdb's copy holds only in-frame clones and misses some; the assay was immunoSEQ multiplex PCR. The top ten hold around 1.5% of the sample, which has about 1 million clones, around 76% seen once. The sequenced material came from memory CD4+ T cells sorted from blood. These receptors were taken from a man aged 18 to 30 in good health. Each CDR3 is given with its conserved first and last residue. D genes are given only for firm matches. The size field is filled for only some rows; it gives once, few, many or a size class.

size	V	J	D	DNA	CDR3
-	TRBV5-1	TRBJ2-5	-	TGCGCCAGCAGCTTGGGTGGGGGCTTCCAAGAGACCCAGTACTTC	CASSLGGGFQETQYF
-	TRBV2	TRBJ1-1	-	TGTGCCAGCAGTGTCACAGGGCTGAACACTGAAGCTTTCTTT	CASSVTGLNTEAFF
-	TRBV2	TRBJ1-5	-	TGTGCCAGCAGTGAAGGGTCCCTCCAGCCCCAGCATTTT	CASSEGSLQPQHF
-	TRBV19	TRBJ2-6	-	TGTGCCAGTACCCCCTTGTTGTCCGGGGGCGTATCTGGGGCCAACGTCCTGACTTTC	CASTPLLSGGVSGANVLTF
-	TRBV1	TRBJ1-1	-	TGCACCAGCCCGGCAGGGTCCACTGAAGCTTTCTTT	CTSPAGSTEAFF
many	TRBV2	TRBJ1-5	-	TGTGCCAGCAGAAGGGGGATTGGACAGCCCCAGCATTTT	CASRRGIGQPQHF
-	TRBV7-2	TRBJ2-1	TRBD2	TGTGCCAGCAGCTTCTACCTGAGCGGGAGGAATGAGCAGTTCTTC	CASSFYLSGRNEQFF
many	TRBV14	TRBJ1-6	TRBD1	TGTGCCAGCAGCCCGGGACAGGGCGCTAATTCACCCCTCCACTTT	CASSPGQGANSPLHF
-	TRBV9	TRBJ1-4	-	TGTGCCAGCAGCGTAGACCTCGGAGCAACTAATGAAAAACTGTTTTTT	CASSVDLGATNEKLFF
few	TRBV20-1	TRBJ2-1	-	TGCAGTGCTAGGGTTGAGACCGAGCAGTTCTTC	CSARVETEQFF
-	TRBV30	TRBJ1-2	TRBD1	TGTGCCTGCCGATATCAGGGACAGGGGAGCTATGGCTACACCTTC	CACRYQGQGSYGYTF
-	TRBV9	TRBJ1-1	-	TGTGCCAGCAGCGTAGCTCCGGACACTGAAGCTTTCTTT	CASSVAPDTEAFF
-	TRBV6-7	TRBJ2-7	TRBD2	TGTGCCAGCAGTTATCATCCTCGGGGAGGGACTAGCCCCAGGTACGAGCAGTACTTC	CASSYHPRGGTSPRYEQYF
-	TRBV18	TRBJ1-2	-	TGTGCCAGCTCACCATCAGGGGAAGGTGGCTACACCTTC	CASSPSGEGGYTF
-	TRBV5-5	TRBJ2-7	TRBD1	TGTGCCAGCAGCTTGGGCACAGGGGAGTCCTACGAGCAGTACTTC	CASSLGTGESYEQYF
-	TRBV5-1	TRBJ2-7	TRBD1	TGCGCCAGCAGCTACGGGACAGCATCCTACGAGCAGTACTTC	CASSYGTASYEQYF
-	TRBV10-3	TRBJ2-7	-	TGTGCCATCAGTGAGTCTGGAGAGCAGTACTTC	CAISESGEQYF
-	TRBV7-2	TRBJ1-3	-	TGTGCCAGCAGCTCGGGGACCACAAGTAGAAACACCATATATTTT	CASSSGTTSRNTIYF
-	TRBV10-3	TRBJ2-3	TRBD2	TGTGCCATCAGAGAATCGACCGGGAGGACCGCAGATACGCAGTATTTT	CAIRESTGRTADTQYF
-	TRBV4-3	TRBJ1-1	TRBD1	TGCGCCAGCAGCCAGGGACAGACCAACACTGAAGCTTTCTTT	CASSQGQTNTEAFF
-	TRBV28	TRBJ2-7	-	TGTGCCAGCACCGGACCGACAAACTCCTACGAGCAGTACTTC	CASTGPTNSYEQYF
-	TRBV6-5	TRBJ2-5	TRBD1	TGTGCCACCCGGAGAGGGGGCCTCCAAGAGACCCAGTACTTC	CATRRGGLQETQYF
-	TRBV4-1	TRBJ2-2	-	TGCGCCAGCAGCCAAGTCGCGGGAAGCGGCGGGGAGCTGTTTTTT	CASSQVAGSGGELFF
-	TRBV5-4	TRBJ1-1	TRBD1	TGTGCCAGCTCCGCTTTGGACAGGGGAAACACTGAAGCTTTCTTT	CASSALDRGNTEAFF
-	TRBV5-1	TRBJ2-1	TRBD1	TGCGCCAGCAGCACCGGACAGGGTAACAATGAGCAGTTCTTC	CASSTGQGNNEQFF
-	TRBV10-2	TRBJ2-1	-	TGCGCCAGCAGTGGCGGGACCTCCTACAATGAGCAGTTCTTC	CASSGGTSYNEQFF
-	TRBV7-2	TRBJ2-1	-	TGTGCCAGCAGCTTAGCGAGGAGACAGAAGAGCTCCTACAATGAGCAGTTCTTC	CASSLARRQKSSYNEQFF
few	TRBV19	TRBJ2-1	-	TGTGCCAGTAGTTCAGGACAGAGCTACAATGAGCAGTTCTTC	CASSSGQSYNEQFF
-	TRBV6-1	TRBJ2-3	TRBD2	TGTGCCAGCAGTGAAGCGGAGCGGGGGGGCTGGGCGCAGTATTTT	CASSEAERGGWAQYF
-	TRBV5-1	TRBJ2-5	-	TGCGCCAGCAGCCCGGGACCACAAGAGACCCAGTACTTC	CASSPGPQETQYF
-	TRBV4-1	TRBJ1-5	-	TGCGCCAGCAGCCAGGGCCTCCCAGCCGGGACGGCAAAGAATCAGCCCCAGCATTTT	CASSQGLPAGTAKNQPQHF
-	TRBV27	TRBJ2-1	TRBD2	TGTGCCAGCAGTTCCCCGGGGGGGGTAGGATCCTACAATGAGCAGTTCTTC	CASSSPGGVGSYNEQFF
-	TRBV20-1	TRBJ2-1	-	TGCAGCCTCGTCCTAGGGAATGAGCAGTTCTTC	CSLVLGNEQFF
-	TRBV11-3	TRBJ2-1	-	TGTGCCAGCAGCTTAGCCTTCTCTAATGAGCAGTTCTTC	CASSLAFSNEQFF
once	TRBV7-2	TRBJ1-1	-	TGTGCCAGCAGCTTTAACGCCGCAGGGTCCACTGAAGCTTTCTTT	CASSFNAAGSTEAFF
-	TRBV4-2	TRBJ1-5	-	TGTGCCAGCAGCCAAGATTTATCGGCGGTGGGCAATCAGCCCCAGCATTTT	CASSQDLSAVGNQPQHF
-	TRBV13	TRBJ2-1	TRBD2	TGTGCCAGCAGCCGATGGGGGGGGAACACCACCTCCTACAATGAGCAGTTCTTC	CASSRWGGNTTSYNEQFF
few	TRBV2	TRBJ2-2	-	TGTGCCAGCAGTGAACTCGGCCCTCTCGGAGGTAGCAGGAACACCGGGGAGCTGTTTTTT	CASSELGPLGGSRNTGELFF
-	TRBV5-4	TRBJ1-3	TRBD1	TGTGCCAGCAGCTTGGCAGGGGGTGGAAACACCATATATTTT	CASSLAGGGNTIYF
-	TRBV9	TRBJ1-2	TRBD1	TGTGCCAGCAGCGTAGCCCGACAGGGGGCGGAGGGCTACACCTTC	CASSVARQGAEGYTF
once	TRBV15	TRBJ2-5	-	TGTGCCACCAGCCTCTTCGGGGGAAGCCAAGAGACCCAGTACTTC	CATSLFGGSQETQYF
-	TRBV5-6	TRBJ2-5	-	TGTGCCAGCAGCTTGTGGGTGATGGAACAAGAGACCCAGTACTTC	CASSLWVMEQETQYF
few	TRBV19	TRBJ1-4	-	TGTGCCAGTAGTCTGGGGGAGATTGGCAATGAAAAACTGTTTTTT	CASSLGEIGNEKLFF
-	TRBV7-2	TRBJ2-1	-	TGTGCCAGCAGCGGGGGAATAGCGGATGAGCAGTTCTTC	CASSGGIADEQFF
-	TRBV11-2	TRBJ1-6	-	TGTGCCAGCAGCTTAGTTTATTCCTCCGGGAGTAAAGATTCACCCCTCCACTTT	CASSLVYSSGSKDSPLHF
-	TRBV5-6	TRBJ2-7	TRBD1	TGTGCCAGCAGCCCGGGACAGGACCCCTACGAGCAGTACTTC	CASSPGQDPYEQYF
-	TRBV7-9	TRBJ2-7	-	TGTGCCAGCAGCCTCGCGGGGACACGCGAGCAGTACTTC	CASSLAGTREQYF
-	TRBV2	TRBJ2-2	TRBD2	TGTGCCAGCATGCCGGGACTAGCGGCGAACACCGGGGAGCTGTTTTTT	CASMPGLAANTGELFF
-	TRBV28	TRBJ2-5	-	TGTGCCAGCGGACGGCCGTACCAAGAGACCCAGTACTTC	CASGRPYQETQYF
-	TRBV28	TRBJ1-1	TRBD1	TGTGCCAGCAAGACAGGGGGCTTAAGGGACGCTTTCTTT	CASKTGGLRDAFF
once	TRBV28	TRBJ1-5	-	TGTGCCAGCAGTTTAGTACAGAAAGATCAGCCCCAGCATTTT	CASSLVQKDQPQHF
-	TRBV30	TRBJ2-5	TRBD1	TGTGCCTGGAGTCGGACAGGGGGCGCGAAGACCCAGTACTTC	CAWSRTGGAKTQYF
once	TRBV21-1	TRBJ2-1	-	TGTGCCAGCAGCAACCCATTGGGCAAGCGGGGGAACAATGAGCAGTTCTTC	CASSNPLGKRGNNEQFF
-	TRBV18	TRBJ2-7	TRBD2	TGTGCCAGCTCACCAGGTCCGGGACTAGCCTACGAGCAGTACTTC	CASSPGPGLAYEQYF